This T cell receptor beta chain was sequenced in a study of T-cell reconstitution after alpha-beta-depleted transplantation in children. This CDR3 region has 15 residues. V was clipped by 4 bases and J by 3 bases; unmatched bases: 10. The V gene's germline CDR1 is SGHKS and CDR2 YYEKEE (reference sequence). Notes on the study in general: When one year had passed after transplant, most T-cell counts and diversity came from newly produced T cells. Certain patients had high TCRbeta diversity at day 60, and it came from recipient T cells and thymic progenitors that survived.

This clonotype was detected ten times or more. Its matching antigen is unknown. A TCRbeta library incorporating unique molecular identifiers was prepared. TCRdb re-called the PCR reads with MiXCR, one entry per CDR3 protein. The sample carries about 240,000 distinct CDR3 sequences, about 25% recorded once. Sequencing was performed on PBMCs, taken before TCRalphabeta/CD19-depleted stem cell transplant. This clonotype originated in a girl aged 2-10 years with Fanconi anemia, due to receive a stem cell transplant. V usage is TRBV5-5 and J usage is TRBJ2-7; TRBD1 matches 7 bases. The CDR3 is CASSLAGTAFYEQYF. In DNA, the CDR3 is TGTGCCAGCAGCCTGGCCGGGACAGCGTTCTACGAGCAGTACTTC. Full variable domain (rest looked up from reference TRBV5-5 and TRBJ2-7): DAGVTQSPTHLIKTRGQQVTLRCSPISGHKSVSWYQQVLGQGPQFIFQYYEKEERGRGNFPDRFSARQFPNYSSELNVNALLLGDSALYLCASSLAGTAFYEQYFGPGTRLTVT.